This TCR beta chain was recorded in a study of blood T cells in healthy people across ages. General study findings and limits: There was a strong correlation between TCR beta diversity and naive T cell percentage. The study lacked donor CMV status, which possibly confounded expanded clonotype changes.

Only a few counts were recorded for this clonotype. Antigen specificity is unknown. The CDR3 sequence is 18 residues long. V lost 3 bases and J lost 4; bases outside the gene matches: 14. Germline CDR1 and CDR2: MGHDK and SYGVNS. PCR was performed a second time for 7 to 11 cycles using a sample-barcoded 5' primer and a J-beta primer mix. Each TCR beta cDNA got a 12-nucleotide random molecular identifier. TCRdb analysed the 5' RACE reads with MiXCR anew, one entry per CDR3 protein. The data hold 750,000 to 850,000 distinct CDR3 sequences, with roughly 25% observed a single time. These same data were also listed under a study on T cells of mothers and their children.

The source is a boy aged 5-17 years in good health. The chain employs TRBV25-1 and TRBJ1-4, with 7 bases fitting TRBD1. Specimen: blood. The CDR3 sequence is CASSEGGRGRTLNEKLFF. CDR3 nucleotide sequence: TGTGCCAGCAGTGAGGGGGGTAGGGGGCGAACCCTTAATGAAAAACTGTTTTTT.